One and the same sample provided the 9 T cell receptor beta chains below, sequenced in a study of blood T cell repertoires in COVID-19. The data were produced by immunoSEQ multiplex PCR, yet TCRdb's version contains in-frame clones alone and is incomplete. The sample carries some 400,000 clones, 85% to 90% recorded once. Sequenced input: peripheral blood. The source is a young man with active or convalescent COVID-19.

This chain connects TRBV3-1 (or the pseudogene TRBV3-2) to TRBJ1-1; D unclear. The germline V gene has CDR1 LGHDT and CDR2 YNNKEL (reference sequence). Trimming stripped 3 bases from V and 1 base from J, with 6 bases between. This CDR3 contains 13 residues. CDR3 bases: TGTGCCAGCAGCCAGCAGGAGAACACTGAAGCTTTCTTT. This translates into CASSQQENTEAFF.

The chain has TRBV9 and TRBJ2-1; D possibly corresponds to TRBD2 (5 bases). Germline CDR1 and CDR2: SGDLS and YYNGEE. Trimming pared 0 bases from V and 4 bases from J, leaving 11 bases between. This CDR3 contains 15 residues. CDR3 sequence (DNA): TGTGCCAGCAGCGTAGACGCTAGCAGGTACAATGAGCAGTTCTTC. Protein: CASSVDASRYNEQFF.

The rearrangement joins TRBV5-6 to TRBJ1-1; 8 nucleotides align to TRBD1. The CDR3 contains 16 residues. The V segment lost 4 bases and the J segment 0 bases; nucleotides outside the gene matches: 8. The V gene's germline CDR1 is SGHDT and CDR2 YYEEEE. Written as DNA, the CDR3 is TGTGCCAGCAGCCATGGACAGGGCATCTTGAACACTGAAGCTTTCTTT. Its translation is CASSHGQGILNTEAFF.

The table lists this clone with a count of one. The V gene is TRBV18, the J gene TRBJ2-2; 11 bases are shared with TRBD1. Unmatched junction bases numbered 5, after V lost 4 bases and J lost 4 bases. Germline V gene lookup returns CDR1 KGHSH and CDR2 LQKENI. CDR3 length equals 16 residues. The CDR3: CASSQRGTGGTGELFF. The CDR3, as DNA: TGTGCCAGCTCACAACGTGGGACAGGGGGCACCGGGGAGCTGTTTTTT. The full variable domain, completed using reference TRBV18 and TRBJ2-2, is NAGVMQNPRHLVRRRGQEARLRCSPMKGHSHVYWYRQLPEEGLKFMVYLQKENIIDESGMPKERFSAEFPKEGPSILRIQQVVRGDSAAYFCASSQRGTGGTGELFFGEGSRLTVL.

The rearrangement uses TRBV4-3 and TRBJ2-2; 7 nucleotides line up with TRBD1. V lost 2 bases and J lost 7; bases outside the gene matches: 10. This CDR3 has 16 residues. The germline gives CDR1 LGHNA, CDR2 YSLEER. DNA of the CDR3: TGCGCCAGCAGCCAAACAGACAGGGTCCCCAGCGGGGAGCTGTTTTTT. As protein: CASSQTDRVPSGELFF.

The rearrangement links TRBV7-2 to TRBJ1-2; D remains ambiguous. V shed 1 base and J shed 1 base, with 10 bases lying between them. The CDR3 extends over 15 amino acids. Germline values: CDR1 SGHTA, CDR2 FQGNSA. The CDR3 sequence: CASSLEPEVNYGYTF. CDR3 sequence (DNA): TGTGCCAGCAGCTTAGAGCCCGAGGTTAACTATGGCTACACCTTC.

This sequence joins TRBV28 and TRBJ2-7; D possibly corresponds to TRBD2 (6 bases). The V end lost 6 bases, the J end lost 3 bases, and 18 bases lay between the germline ends. This CDR3 spans 15 amino acids. Germline CDR1 reads MDHEN; CDR2 reads SYDVKM. CDR3 sequence (DNA): TGTGCCAGCAGACCTCAGGGTCGGGGAGGCTACGAGCAGTACTTC. This translates into CASRPQGRGGYEQYF. The complete variable domain, with remaining parts taken from reference TRBV28 and TRBJ2-7, reads DVKVTQSSRYLVKRTGEKVFLECVQDMDHENMFWYRQDPGLGLRLIYFSYDVKMKEKGDIPEGYSVSREKKERFSLILESASTNQTSMYLCASRPQGRGGYEQYFGPGTRLTVT.

J is TRBJ2-7 and V is TRBV14, with 14 bases aligning to TRBD2. Per germline, CDR1 SGHDN and CDR2 FVKESK. The CDR3 is 18 residues long. J gave up 2 bases and V 3 bases, and 9 bases lay outside the gene matches. As DNA, the CDR3 is TGTGCCAGCAGCCACGGACTAGCGGGAGGCTCGGGTACCTACGAGCAGTACTTC. Its translation is CASSHGLAGGSGTYEQYF.

The J gene is TRBJ1-2, the V gene TRBV10-3; 7 nucleotides align to TRBD1. This CDR3 comprises 14 residues. The germline CDR1 and CDR2 sequences are ENHRY and SYGVKD. V trimming: 6 bases; J trimming: 2 bases; junction bases outside the gene matches: 6. The CDR3 sequence is CAISGPGQNYGYTF. The CDR3 DNA reads TGTGCCATCAGCGGTCCGGGACAGAACTATGGCTACACCTTC.